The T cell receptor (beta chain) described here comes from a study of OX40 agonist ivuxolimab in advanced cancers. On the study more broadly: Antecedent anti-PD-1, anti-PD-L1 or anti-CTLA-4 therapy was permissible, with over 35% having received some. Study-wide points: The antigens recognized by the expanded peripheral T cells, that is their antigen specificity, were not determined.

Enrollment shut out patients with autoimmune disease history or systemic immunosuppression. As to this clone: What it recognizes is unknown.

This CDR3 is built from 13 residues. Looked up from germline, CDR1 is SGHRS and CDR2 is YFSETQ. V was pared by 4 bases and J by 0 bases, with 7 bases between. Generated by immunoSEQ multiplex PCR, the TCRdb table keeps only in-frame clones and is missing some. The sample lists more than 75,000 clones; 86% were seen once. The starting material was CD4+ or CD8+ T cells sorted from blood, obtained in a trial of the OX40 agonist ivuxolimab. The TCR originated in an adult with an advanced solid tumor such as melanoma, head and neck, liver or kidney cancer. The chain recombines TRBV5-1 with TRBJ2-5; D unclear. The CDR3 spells CASSTHDQETQYF. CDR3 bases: TGCGCCAGCAGCACCCATGACCAAGAGACCCAGTACTTC. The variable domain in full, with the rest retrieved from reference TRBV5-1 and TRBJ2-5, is KAGVTQTPRYLIKTRGQQVTLSCSPISGHRSVSWYQQTPGQGLQFLFEYFSETQRNKGNFPGRFSGRQFSNSRSEMNVSTLELGDSALYLCASSTHDQETQYFGPGTRLLVL.